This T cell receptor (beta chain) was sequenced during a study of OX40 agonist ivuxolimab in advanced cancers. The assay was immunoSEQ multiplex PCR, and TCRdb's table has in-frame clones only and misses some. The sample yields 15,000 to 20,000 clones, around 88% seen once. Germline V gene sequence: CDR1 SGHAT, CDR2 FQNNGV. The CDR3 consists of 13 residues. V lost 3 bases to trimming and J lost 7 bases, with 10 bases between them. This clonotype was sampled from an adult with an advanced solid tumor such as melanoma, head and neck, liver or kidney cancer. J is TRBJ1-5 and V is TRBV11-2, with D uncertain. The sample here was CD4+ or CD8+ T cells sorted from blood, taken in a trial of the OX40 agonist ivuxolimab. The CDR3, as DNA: TGTGCCAGCAGCTTTGGGCATGGGCAGCCCCAGCATTTT. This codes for CASSFGHGQPQHF.